This T cell receptor (beta chain) derives from a study of cytomegalovirus exposure and HLA in healthy donors. General observations from the study: HLA restriction was apparent for most CMV-associated TCR beta chains in a later analysis. Using a false discovery rate of 0.05, a later analysis showed that approximately 17,000 TCR beta sequences were associated with HLA alleles.

V was clipped by 0 bases and J by 5 bases, with 11 bases between them. This CDR3 is built from 14 residues. From germline, CDR1 is SGHRS and CDR2 YFSETQ. A remark on this clone: Its antigen remains unknown.

Primers for the PCR totalled 60 Vbeta and 13 Jbeta. Produced via immunoSEQ multiplex PCR; TCRdb's table is partial and in-frame only. The table has around 130,000 clones, 65% to 80% seen once; the top ten hold about 1.6%. This TCR was sampled from a woman between 18 and 29 years old in good health and CMV-seronegative. The rearrangement joins TRBV5-1 to TRBJ1-1; D perhaps matches TRBD1 (5 bases). Sequencing was done on a sample of PBMCs. CDR3 nucleotide sequence: TGCGCCAGCAGCTTGGGGGGGGGATCGACTGAAGCTTTCTTT. It specifies CASSLGGGSTEAFF.